This TCR beta chain was sequenced in a study of T-cell reconstitution after alpha-beta-depleted transplantation in children. This clonotype was observed many times. Antigen specificity is unknown. Overall study results and limits: Fresh T-cell production supplied most of the T-cell counts and diversity seen one year after transplant. The origin of alpha-beta T cells about two months after transplant was reportedly several hundred expanded graft clones. Surviving recipient cells, namely T cells and thymic progenitors, were the source of high day-60 TCRbeta diversity in some patients.

This CDR3 contains 14 residues. From germline, CDR1 is MNHEY and CDR2 SMNVEV (reference sequence). J gave up 3 bases and V 4 bases, and 4 bases lay outside the gene matches. Preparation of the TCRbeta library used unique molecular identifiers. TCRdb redid the calling of the PCR reads with MiXCR, one entry per CDR3 protein. Of fewer than 550,000 distinct CDR3 sequences listed, 9.5% to 12% are singletons. The sequence came from a female patient aged 2 to 10 who had a stem cell transplant for aplastic anemia, so the T cells may come from the graft donor. The chain uses TRBV27 and TRBJ2-5; 8 bases are shared with TRBD1. The sequenced sample was PBMCs, mostly from graft donor cells, obtained 180 days after TCRalphabeta/CD19-depleted stem cell transplant. The CDR3 DNA sequence: TGTGCCAGCAGTTACCGGACAGGGAAAGAGACCCAGTACTTC. Its protein is CASSYRTGKETQYF.